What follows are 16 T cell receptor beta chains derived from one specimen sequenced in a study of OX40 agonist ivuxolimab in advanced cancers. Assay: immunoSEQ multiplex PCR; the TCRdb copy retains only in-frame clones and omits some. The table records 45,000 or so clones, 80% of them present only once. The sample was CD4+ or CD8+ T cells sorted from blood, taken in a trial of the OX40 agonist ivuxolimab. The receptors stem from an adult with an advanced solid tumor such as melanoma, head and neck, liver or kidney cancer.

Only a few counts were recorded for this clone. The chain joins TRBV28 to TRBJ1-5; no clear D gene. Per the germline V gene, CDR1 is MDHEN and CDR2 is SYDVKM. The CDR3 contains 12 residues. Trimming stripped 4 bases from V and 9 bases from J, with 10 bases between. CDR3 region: CASSSDLRPQHF. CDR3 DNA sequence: TGTGCCAGCAGTTCGGACCTCAGGCCCCAGCATTTT.

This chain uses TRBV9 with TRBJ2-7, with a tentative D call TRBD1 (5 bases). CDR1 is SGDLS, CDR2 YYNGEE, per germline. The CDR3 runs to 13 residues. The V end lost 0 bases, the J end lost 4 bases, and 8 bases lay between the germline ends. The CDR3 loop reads CASSVGQTYEQYF. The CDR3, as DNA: TGTGCCAGCAGCGTAGGACAGACGTACGAGCAGTACTTC.

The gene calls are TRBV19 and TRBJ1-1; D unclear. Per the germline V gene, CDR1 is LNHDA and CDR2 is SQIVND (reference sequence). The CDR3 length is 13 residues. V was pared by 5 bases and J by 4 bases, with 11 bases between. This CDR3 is CASSSRVGTEAFF. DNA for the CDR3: TGTGCCAGTAGTTCTCGGGTGGGCACTGAAGCTTTCTTT.

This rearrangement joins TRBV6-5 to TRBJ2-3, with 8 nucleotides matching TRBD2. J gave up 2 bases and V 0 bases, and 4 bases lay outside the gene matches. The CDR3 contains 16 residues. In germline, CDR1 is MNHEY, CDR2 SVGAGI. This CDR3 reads CASSYSREGLTDTQYF. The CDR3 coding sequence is TGTGCCAGCAGTTACTCTCGGGAGGGCCTCACAGATACGCAGTATTTT.

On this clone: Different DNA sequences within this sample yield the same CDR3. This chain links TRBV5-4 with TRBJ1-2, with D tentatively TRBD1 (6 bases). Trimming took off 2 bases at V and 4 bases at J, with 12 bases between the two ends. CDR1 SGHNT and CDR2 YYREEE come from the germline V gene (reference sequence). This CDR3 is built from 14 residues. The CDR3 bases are TGTGCCAGCAGCTTTGGCAGGGGTGGCTATGGCTACACCTTC. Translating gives CASSFGRGGYGYTF.

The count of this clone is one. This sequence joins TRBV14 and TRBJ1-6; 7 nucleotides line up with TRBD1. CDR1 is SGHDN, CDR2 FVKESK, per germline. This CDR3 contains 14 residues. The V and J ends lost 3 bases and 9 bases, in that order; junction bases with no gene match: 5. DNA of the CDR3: TGTGCCAGCAGCCACCGACAGGGCAGTTCACCCCTCCACTTT. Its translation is CASSHRQGSSPLHF.

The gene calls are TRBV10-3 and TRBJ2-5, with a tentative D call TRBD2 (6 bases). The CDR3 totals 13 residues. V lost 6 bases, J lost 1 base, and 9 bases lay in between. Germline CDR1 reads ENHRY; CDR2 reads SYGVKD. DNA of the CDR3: TGTGCCATCAGGGAGGGCCGCCAAGAGACCCAGTACTTC. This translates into CAIREGRQETQYF.

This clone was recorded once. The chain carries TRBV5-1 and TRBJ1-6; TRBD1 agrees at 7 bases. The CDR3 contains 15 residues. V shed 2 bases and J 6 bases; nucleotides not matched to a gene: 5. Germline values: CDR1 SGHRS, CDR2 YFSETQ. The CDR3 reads CASSFYQGGNSPLHF. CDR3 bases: TGCGCCAGCAGCTTTTACCAGGGGGGTAATTCACCCCTCCACTTT. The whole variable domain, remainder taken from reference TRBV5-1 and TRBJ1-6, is KAGVTQTPRYLIKTRGQQVTLSCSPISGHRSVSWYQQTPGQGLQFLFEYFSETQRNKGNFPGRFSGRQFSNSRSEMNVSTLELGDSALYLCASSFYQGGNSPLHFGNGTRLTVT.

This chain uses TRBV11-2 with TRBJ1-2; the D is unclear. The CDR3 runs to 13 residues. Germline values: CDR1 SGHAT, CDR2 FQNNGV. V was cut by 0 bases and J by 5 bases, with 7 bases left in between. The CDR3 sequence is CASSLDPGYGYTF. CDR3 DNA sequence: TGTGCCAGCAGCTTAGATCCCGGATATGGCTACACCTTC.

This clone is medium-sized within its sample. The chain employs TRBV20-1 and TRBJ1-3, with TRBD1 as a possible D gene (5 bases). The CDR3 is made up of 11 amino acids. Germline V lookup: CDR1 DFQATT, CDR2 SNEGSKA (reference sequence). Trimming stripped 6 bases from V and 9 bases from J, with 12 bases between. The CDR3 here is CSANSGSTIYF. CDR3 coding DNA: TGCAGTGCAAACTCAGGGTCCACCATATATTTT.

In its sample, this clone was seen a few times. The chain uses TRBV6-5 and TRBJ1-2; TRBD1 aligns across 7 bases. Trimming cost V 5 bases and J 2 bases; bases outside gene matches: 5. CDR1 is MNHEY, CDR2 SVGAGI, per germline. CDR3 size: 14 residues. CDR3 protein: CASSLTGSNYGYTF. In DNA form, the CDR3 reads TGTGCCAGCAGTCTGACAGGGTCGAACTATGGCTACACCTTC.

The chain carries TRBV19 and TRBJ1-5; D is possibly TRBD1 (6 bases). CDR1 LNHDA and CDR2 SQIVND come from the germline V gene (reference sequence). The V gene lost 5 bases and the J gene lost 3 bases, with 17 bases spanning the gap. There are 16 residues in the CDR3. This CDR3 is CASSSTGGASNQPQHF. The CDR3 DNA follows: TGTGCCAGTAGTTCGACGGGGGGCGCGTCCAATCAGCCCCAGCATTTT.

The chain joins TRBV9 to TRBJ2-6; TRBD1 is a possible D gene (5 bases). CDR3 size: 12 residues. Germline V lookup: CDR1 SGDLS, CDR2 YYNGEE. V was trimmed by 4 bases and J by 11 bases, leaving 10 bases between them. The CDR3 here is CASSSQGYVLTF. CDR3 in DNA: TGTGCCAGCAGCTCCCAGGGCTACGTCCTGACTTTC.

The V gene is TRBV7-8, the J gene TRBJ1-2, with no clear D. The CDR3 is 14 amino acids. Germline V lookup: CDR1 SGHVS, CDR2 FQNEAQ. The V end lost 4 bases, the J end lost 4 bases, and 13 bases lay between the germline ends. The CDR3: CASSSGREVYGYTF. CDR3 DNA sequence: TGTGCCAGCAGCTCCGGACGGGAGGTCTATGGCTACACCTTC.

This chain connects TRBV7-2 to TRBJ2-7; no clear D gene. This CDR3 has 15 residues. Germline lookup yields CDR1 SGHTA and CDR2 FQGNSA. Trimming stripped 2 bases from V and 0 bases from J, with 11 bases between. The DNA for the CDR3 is TGTGCCAGCAGCTTACTGTCCACCAGCTCCTACGAGCAGTACTTC. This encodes CASSLLSTSSYEQYF.

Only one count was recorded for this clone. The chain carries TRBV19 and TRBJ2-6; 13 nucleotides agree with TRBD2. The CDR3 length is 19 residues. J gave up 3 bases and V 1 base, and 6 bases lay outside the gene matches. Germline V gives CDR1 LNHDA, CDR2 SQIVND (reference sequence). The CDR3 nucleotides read TGTGCCAGTAGTATAGGCGGACTAGCGGGAGTATTTGGGGCCAACGTCCTGACTTTC. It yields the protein CASSIGGLAGVFGANVLTF.